A single sample is the source of the 20 T cell receptor beta chains below, sequenced in a study of blood T cell repertoires in COVID-19. The protocol was immunoSEQ multiplex PCR, while the TCRdb copy is restricted to in-frame clones and leaves out a portion. Here the sample spans 200,000 to 250,000 clones, 88% being singletons. The sequenced sample was PBMCs or T cells enriched from blood (not recorded which). These receptors originate from a woman under 40 who had recovered from COVID-19.

V and J are TRBV7-6 and TRBJ2-7, with D possibly being TRBD2 (6 bases). V dropped 3 bases and J dropped 2 bases, with 14 bases sitting between them. CDR1 and CDR2 (germline): SGHVS, FNYEAQ. The length of the CDR3 is 15 residues. The CDR3 sequence is CASSLSGTHTYEQYF. In nucleotides, the CDR3 is TGTGCCAGCAGCTTGTCCGGGACTCATACCTACGAGCAGTACTTC.

The chain recombines TRBV7-2 with TRBJ2-2; 14 bases align to TRBD2. The germline CDR1 and CDR2 sequences are SGHTA and FQGNSA. This CDR3 is built from 17 residues. With V trimmed by 5 bases and J by 4 bases, 6 bases remained unmatched. In DNA, the CDR3 is TGTGCCAGCAGCGGGAGACTAGCGGGGGGGTTCACCGGGGAGCTGTTTTTT. Translating gives CASSGRLAGGFTGELFF.

The V call is TRBV12-3 or TRBV12-4, the J call TRBJ2-2; no reliable D call. Trimming removed 5 bases at V and 7 bases at J, with 8 bases between. There are 12 residues in the CDR3. Here the CDR3 DNA reads TGTGCCAGCAGTCCCGCTAACGGGGAGCTGTTTTTT. It translates to CASSPANGELFF.

The chain links TRBV15 to TRBJ2-7; possible D gene TRBD2, 6 bases. The germline V gene encodes CDR1 LNHNV and CDR2 YYDKDF (reference sequence). With 0 bases removed from V and 6 bases from J, the gap between germline ends came to 9 bases. The CDR3 runs 13 residues. The CDR3 sequence: CATSRDKTSEQYF. The CDR3 nucleotides read TGTGCCACCAGCAGAGATAAGACTAGCGAGCAGTACTTC.

The chain links TRBV5-1 to TRBJ2-1; 9 bases match TRBD1. The germline V gene encodes CDR1 SGHRS and CDR2 YFSETQ. Germline trimming cut 4 bases from V and 8 bases from J; bases unmatched to any gene: 7. This CDR3 has 14 amino acids. CDR3 sequence: CASSRGQGIDEQFF. CDR3 coding DNA: TGCGCCAGCAGCCGGGGACAGGGTATCGATGAGCAGTTCTTC.

The V gene is TRBV9, the J gene TRBJ2-1; D may be TRBD2 (5 bases). Trimming shortened V by 4 bases and J by 10 bases, and 12 bases separated the two germline ends. Germline assignment: CDR1 SGDLS and CDR2 YYNGEE. CDR3 length: 12 residues. The chain's CDR3 is CASSPGLVEQFF. The CDR3 DNA follows: TGTGCCAGCAGCCCCGGACTGGTAGAGCAGTTCTTC.

The rearrangement links TRBV3-1 (or the pseudogene TRBV3-2) to TRBJ1-5; 7 nucleotides agree with TRBD1. The CDR3 runs 15 residues. Germline CDR1 and CDR2: LGHDT and YNNKEL (reference sequence). V shed 0 bases, J shed 6 bases, and the junction held 5 bases outside the gene matches. CDR3 nucleotides: TGTGCCAGCAGCCAAGATCCGCAGGGGGTTCAGCCCCAGCATTTT. This gives the protein CASSQDPQGVQPQHF.

This clone was seen a single time. CDR3 bases: TGTGCCAGCAGTTACTTGGGACTAGCTGCTTGGTCCTACAATGAGCAGTTCTTC. Protein product: CASSYLGLAAWSYNEQFF. The V gene is TRBV6-2 or TRBV6-3, the J gene TRBJ2-1; 9 positions agree with TRBD2. The ends lost 1 base at V and 1 base at J; junction bases unmatched: 8. Germline assignment: CDR1 MNHEY and CDR2 SVGEGT. This CDR3 spans 18 amino acids.

CDR3 sequence (DNA): TGTGCCAGCTCACCGGGGCAGTCTGGTGCTGGAAACACCATATATTTT. It encodes CASSPGQSGAGNTIYF. The gene calls are TRBV18 and TRBJ1-3; perhaps TRBD1 as D (5 bases). This CDR3 region has 16 residues. V dropped 3 bases and J dropped 2 bases, with 14 bases sitting between them. The germline gives CDR1 KGHSH, CDR2 LQKENI.

The CDR3 loop is CASSSPTELWETQYF. DNA for the CDR3: TGTGCCAGCAGCTCCCCGACTGAGCTATGGGAGACCCAGTACTTC. The rearrangement uses TRBV11-2 and TRBJ2-5; D call uncertain. CDR1 and CDR2 from the germline V gene are SGHAT and FQNNGV. V lost 4 bases, J lost 5 bases, and 17 bases lay in between. CDR3 length equals 15 residues.

In this sample, this clone turned up a few times. The gene calls are TRBV5-4 and TRBJ1-3; 7 bases are shared with TRBD1. From germline, CDR1 is SGHNT and CDR2 YYREEE (reference sequence). The CDR3 is 14 residues long. Unmatched junction bases numbered 7, after V lost 5 bases and J lost 5 bases. The CDR3 DNA reads as TGTGCCAGCAGTCCTGACAGGGACAGAAACACCATATATTTT. It encodes CASSPDRDRNTIYF.

The chain recombines TRBV3-1 (or the pseudogene TRBV3-2) with TRBJ2-7; 7 bases line up with TRBD2. The V gene's germline CDR1 is LGHDT and CDR2 YNNKEL (reference sequence). The CDR3 sequence is 15 residues long. V lost 4 bases, J lost 0 bases, and 6 bases stayed unmatched. Written as DNA, the CDR3 is TGTGCCAGCAGCCCTGTGGGGAGGGGCTCCTACGAGCAGTACTTC. This sequence encodes CASSPVGRGSYEQYF.

This clone has only one observation. This chain connects TRBV4-3 to TRBJ2-5; D is uncertain. Germline-derived CDR1 and CDR2 are LGHNA and YSLEER. CDR3 length equals 15 residues. The ends were cut back, 0 bases at V and 4 bases at J, with 12 bases in the middle. The CDR3 loop is CASSQDRNPRETQYF. The CDR3 DNA sequence: TGCGCCAGCAGCCAAGACAGGAACCCCCGAGAGACCCAGTACTTC.

The chain recombines TRBV6-5 with TRBJ2-5; TRBD1 matches at 10 bases. Germline values: CDR1 MNHEY, CDR2 SVGAGI. After removal of 6 bases from V and 3 bases from J, the junction contained 7 bases not matched to a gene. The CDR3 sequence is 15 residues long. The CDR3 region has the DNA TGTGCCAGCAGGTTCCGGGACAGGGGAAAAGAGACCCAGTACTTC. Translation: CASRFRDRGKETQYF.

This sequence joins TRBV19 and TRBJ1-5; perhaps TRBD1 as D (6 bases). The CDR3 is 15 amino acids. Germline CDR1 LNHDA, CDR2 SQIVND (reference sequence). The V end was cut by 2 bases, the J end by 4 bases, with 12 bases between. CDR3 sequence reads: CASSINRVGNQPQHF. CDR3 nucleotides: TGTGCCAGTAGTATAAACAGGGTAGGGAATCAGCCCCAGCATTTT.

J is TRBJ1-6 and V is TRBV19; D gene ambiguous. This CDR3 contains 16 residues. Germline-derived CDR1 and CDR2 are LNHDA and SQIVND (reference sequence). Deletions cut 3 bases from V and 0 bases from J, with 9 bases between. In nucleotides, the CDR3 is TGTGCCAGTAGTATTGGCACAAGCTCCTATAATTCACCCCTCCACTTT. Its protein product is CASSIGTSSYNSPLHF.

The chain carries TRBV19 and TRBJ1-4, with 8 bases identical to TRBD1. V trimming: 5 bases; J trimming: 3 bases; junction bases outside the gene matches: 5. There are 15 residues in the CDR3. Germline CDR1 reads LNHDA; CDR2 reads SQIVND (reference sequence). The CDR3 nucleotides are TGTGCCAGTAGTGCGCAGGGGGCGCCTAATGAAAAACTGTTTTTT. It codes for CASSAQGAPNEKLFF.

The chain employs TRBV5-4 and TRBJ2-1; 11 positions agree with TRBD1. V shed 3 bases, J shed 6 bases, and the junction held 2 bases outside the gene matches. From germline, CDR1 is SGHNT and CDR2 YYREEE (reference sequence). CDR3 length: 14 amino acids. CDR3 amino acids: CASSYGTGGNEQFF. The DNA for the CDR3 is TGTGCCAGCAGCTACGGGACAGGGGGCAATGAGCAGTTCTTC.

V gene TRBV12-1 combines with J gene TRBJ2-3; the listed D gene, TRBD2, was not tested against the DNA. TRBV12-1 is designated a pseudogene. CDR3 length: 17 amino acids. CDR3 DNA sequence: TGTGCCAGCAGCTTTGCCCCTTGGACTAGCGGGGCCGATACGCAGTATTTT. Its protein is CASSFAPWTSGADTQYF.

This CDR3 reads CASSLYTGDLRDSPLHF. In nucleotides, the CDR3 is TGTGCCAGCAGTTTATACACAGGGGATTTAAGGGATTCACCCCTCCACTTT. V gene TRBV27 combines with J gene TRBJ1-6, with TRBD1 matching 7 bases. The CDR3 is 17 amino acids. With 1 base clipped from V and 8 bases from J, the junction kept 11 bases outside the gene matches. Germline loops: CDR1 MNHEY, CDR2 SMNVEV (reference sequence).